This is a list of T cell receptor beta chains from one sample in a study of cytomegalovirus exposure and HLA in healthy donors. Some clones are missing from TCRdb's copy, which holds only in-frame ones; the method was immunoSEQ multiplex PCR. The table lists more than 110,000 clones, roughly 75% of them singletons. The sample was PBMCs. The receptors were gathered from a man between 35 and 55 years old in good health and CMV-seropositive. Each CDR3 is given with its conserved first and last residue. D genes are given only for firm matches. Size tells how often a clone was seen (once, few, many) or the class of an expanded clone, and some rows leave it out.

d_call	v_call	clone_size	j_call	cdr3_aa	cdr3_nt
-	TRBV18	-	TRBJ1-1	CASSPNQGTEAFF	TGTGCCAGCTCACCAAACCAAGGGACAGAAGCTTTCTTT
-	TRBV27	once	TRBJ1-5	CASSFFGSEQPQHF	TGTGCCAGCAGTTTTTTCGGCTCGGAGCAGCCCCAGCATTTT
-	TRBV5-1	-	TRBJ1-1	CASSLIVGTPNTEAFF	TGCGCCAGCAGCTTGATCGTTGGGACACCGAACACTGAAGCTTTCTTT
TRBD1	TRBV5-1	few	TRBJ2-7	CASSWGTERYEQYF	TGCGCCAGCAGCTGGGGGACAGAAAGATACGAGCAGTACTTC
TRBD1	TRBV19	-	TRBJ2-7	CASSIGTGGIYEQYF	TGTGCCAGTAGTATAGGGACAGGGGGCATCTACGAGCAGTACTTC
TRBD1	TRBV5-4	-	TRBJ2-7	CASSLGGQGFVYEQYF	TGTGCCAGCAGCCTGGGGGGACAGGGGTTTGTCTACGAGCAGTACTTC
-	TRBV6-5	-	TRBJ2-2	CASSGDFNGELFF	TGTGCCAGCAGTGGGGACTTCAACGGGGAGCTGTTTTTT
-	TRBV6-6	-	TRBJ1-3	CASSPYRVFAGNTIYF	TGTGCCAGCAGTCCCTACAGGGTTTTTGCTGGAAACACCATATATTTT
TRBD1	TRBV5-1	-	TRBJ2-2	CASSPGQGLTNTGELFF	TGCGCCAGCAGCCCGGGACAGGGTCTAACGAACACCGGGGAGCTGTTTTTT
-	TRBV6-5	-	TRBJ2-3	CASSYSIITSTDTQYF	TGTGCCAGCAGTTACTCGATAATCACTAGCACAGATACGCAGTATTTT
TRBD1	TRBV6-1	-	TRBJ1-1	CASSGGTGVVEAFF	TGTGCCAGCAGTGGGGGGACAGGGGTTGTTGAAGCTTTCTTT
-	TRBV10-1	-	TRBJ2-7	CARPGAGDSGQYF	TGCGCCAGGCCGGGGGCGGGGGATAGTGGGCAGTACTTC
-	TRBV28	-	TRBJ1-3	CAVESSGNTIYF	TGTGCCGTAGAGAGCTCTGGAAACACCATATATTTT
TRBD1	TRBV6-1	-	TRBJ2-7	CASSDRGTYEQYF	TGTGCCAGTAGCGACAGGGGTACCTACGAGCAGTACTTC
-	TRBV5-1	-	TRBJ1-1	CASSETVMNTEAFF	TGCGCCAGCAGCGAGACAGTAATGAACACTGAAGCTTTCTTT
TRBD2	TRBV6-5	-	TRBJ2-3	CASRGGVDTQYF	TGTGCCAGCAGGGGGGGGGTAGATACGCAGTATTTT
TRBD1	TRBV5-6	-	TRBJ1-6	CASSYPQGQGYRSPLHF	TGTGCCAGCAGTTACCCGCAGGGACAGGGATATCGTTCACCCCTCCACTTT
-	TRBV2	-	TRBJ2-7	CASRYRDTYEQYF	TGTGCCAGCAGATACAGGGACACCTACGAGCAGTACTTC
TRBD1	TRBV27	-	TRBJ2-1	CASALDRGFNEQFF	TGTGCCAGCGCATTGGACAGGGGGTTCAATGAGCAGTTCTTC
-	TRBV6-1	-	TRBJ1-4	CAGKQAFNEKLFF	TGTGCCGGTAAACAGGCGTTTAATGAAAAACTGTTTTTT
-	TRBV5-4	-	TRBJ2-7	CASSTTGTYEQYF	TGTGCCAGCAGCACGACAGGAACCTACGAGCAGTACTTC
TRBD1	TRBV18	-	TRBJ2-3	CASSPTPTGRSISTDTQYF	TGTGCCAGCTCACCAACTCCGACAGGGCGGTCCATCAGCACAGATACGCAGTATTTT
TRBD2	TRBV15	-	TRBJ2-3	CATAGSSGGALSTDTQYF	TGTGCCACCGCCGGAAGTAGCGGGGGGGCCCTTTCCACAGATACGCAGTATTTT
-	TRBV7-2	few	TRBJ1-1	CASSYTVNTEAFF	TGTGCCAGCAGCTATACAGTGAACACTGAAGCTTTCTTT
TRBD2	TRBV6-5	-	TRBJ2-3	CASSLGRTSTDTQYF	TGTGCCAGCTCCCTCGGGAGGACTAGCACAGATACGCAGTATTTT
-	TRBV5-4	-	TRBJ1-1	CASSQAGRRNTEAFF	TGTGCCAGCAGCCAAGCGGGGAGAAGGAACACTGAAGCTTTCTTT
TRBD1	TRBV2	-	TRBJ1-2	CASNSGTGNFYTF	TGTGCCAGCAATTCCGGGACAGGAAACTTCTACACCTTC
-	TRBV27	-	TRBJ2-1	CASSHPRGNEQFF	TGTGCCAGCAGTCACCCTAGGGGCAATGAGCAGTTCTTC
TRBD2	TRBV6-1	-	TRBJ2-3	CASSQGTSGTTDTQYF	TGTGCCAGCAGTCAAGGGACTAGCGGGACCACAGATACGCAGTATTTT
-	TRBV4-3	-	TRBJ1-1	CASSQDIGRPNTEAFF	TGCGCCAGCAGCCAAGATATTGGCAGGCCCAACACTGAAGCTTTCTTT
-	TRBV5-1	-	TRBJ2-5	CASSSGETQYF	TGCGCCAGCAGCTCGGGTGAGACCCAGTACTTC
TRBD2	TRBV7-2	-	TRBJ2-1	CASSSGTSGRAYNEQFF	TGTGCCAGCAGCTCCGGGACTAGCGGGAGGGCCTACAATGAGCAGTTCTTC
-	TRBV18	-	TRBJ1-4	CASSPGQRTNEKLFF	TGTGCCAGCTCGCCCGGACAGCGAACTAATGAAAAACTGTTTTTT
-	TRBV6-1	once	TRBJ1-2	CASSEYTGGYTF	TGTGCCAGCAGTGAATATACAGGTGGCTACACCTTC
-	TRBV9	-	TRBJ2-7	CASSDHPGLTTYEQYF	TGTGCCAGCAGCGACCATCCTGGACTAACGACCTACGAGCAGTACTTC
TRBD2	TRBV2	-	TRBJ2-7	CASNPGLASYEQYF	TGTGCCAGCAACCCGGGACTAGCCTCCTACGAGCAGTACTTC
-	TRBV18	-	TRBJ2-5	CASSPVPQETQYF	TGTGCCAGCTCACCTGTCCCACAAGAGACCCAGTACTTC
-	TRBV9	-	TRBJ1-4	CASSPPPDTQLFF	TGTGCCAGCAGCCCTCCCCCCGATACTCAACTGTTTTTT
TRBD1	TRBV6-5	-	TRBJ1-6	CASSYSGQGLSSPLHF	TGTGCCAGCAGTTACTCCGGACAGGGGCTAAGTTCACCCCTCCACTTT
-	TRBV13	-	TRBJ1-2	CASSLGTGQGYTF	TGTGCCAGCAGCTTAGGTACAGGGCAGGGCTACACCTTC
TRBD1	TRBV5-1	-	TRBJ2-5	CASSTGQGYETQYF	TGCGCCAGCAGCACGGGACAGGGGTACGAGACCCAGTACTTC